Below, 9 T cell receptor beta chains from the same sample are listed, as sequenced in a study of blood T cell repertoires in COVID-19. Sequencing used immunoSEQ multiplex PCR; TCRdb keeps in-frame clones, though not all of them. The sample includes about 400,000 clones, just under 90% seen only once; the top ten take 1.5% to 2%. The material sequenced was PBMCs or T cells enriched from blood (not recorded which). The receptors were sampled from a woman in her 30s who had recovered from COVID-19.

V usage is TRBV4-2 and J usage is TRBJ2-2, with 8 bases identical to TRBD2. Germline V gives CDR1 LGHNA, CDR2 YNFKEQ. The V segment lost 0 bases and the J segment 0 bases; nucleotides outside the gene matches: 3. The CDR3 has 17 residues. The CDR3 region is CASSQDPTSANTGELFF. The CDR3 DNA follows: TGTGCCAGCAGCCAAGATCCGACTAGCGCGAACACCGGGGAGCTGTTTTTT.

The V gene is TRBV28, the J gene TRBJ2-2, with D maybe TRBD2 (6 bases). Germline CDR1 is MDHEN and CDR2 is SYDVKM. V was trimmed by 3 bases and J by 0 bases, leaving 11 bases between them. The CDR3 sequence is 16 residues long. The CDR3 bases are TGTGCCAGCAGTTTTGGGGACTGGACGAACACCGGGGAGCTGTTTTTT. This encodes CASSFGDWTNTGELFF.

The CDR3 loop reads CASSLNVGQGIRQYF. Here the CDR3 DNA reads TGCGCCAGCAGCTTGAATGTGGGACAGGGAATTCGGCAGTACTTC. This sequence joins TRBV5-1 and TRBJ2-7; 9 bases line up with TRBD1. The CDR3 runs 15 residues. The V and J ends lost 1 base and 9 bases, in that order; junction bases with no gene match: 11. Germline V gives CDR1 SGHRS, CDR2 YFSETQ.

The rearrangement links TRBV10-3 to TRBJ2-1; 11 nucleotides agree with TRBD2. There are 13 residues in the CDR3. Germline trimming cut 10 bases from V and 6 bases from J; bases unmatched to any gene: 5. Germline loops: CDR1 ENHRY, CDR2 SYGVKD. The CDR3 DNA sequence: TGTGCCAGTAATAGCGGGGGGGGCAATGAGCAGTTCTTC. This sequence encodes CASNSGGGNEQFF.

The count of this clone is one. The CDR3 DNA reads TGTGCCAGCAGTGATCAAAGTACAGGGGGATTGAATGGCTACACCTTC. Its protein is CASSDQSTGGLNGYTF. This chain connects TRBV6-4 to TRBJ1-2, with 8 positions matching TRBD1. V was clipped by 3 bases and J by 6 bases; unmatched bases: 12. CDR1 and CDR2 (germline): MRHNA, SNTAGT. The CDR3 runs 16 residues.

CDR3 loop: CASSPAEGNAYGYTF. Written as DNA, the CDR3 is TGCGCCAGCAGCCCCGCGGAGGGCAACGCCTATGGCTACACCTTC. The chain combines TRBV4-1 with TRBJ1-2; D unresolved. Trimming shortened V by 4 bases and J by 4 bases, and 16 bases separated the two germline ends. CDR3 length equals 15 residues. Germline-derived CDR1 and CDR2 are MGHRA and YSYEKL.

The chain links TRBV18 to TRBJ1-2, with no clear D. Germline values: CDR1 KGHSH, CDR2 LQKENI. CDR3 size: 12 residues. With 4 bases removed from V and 3 bases from J, the gap between germline ends came to 6 bases. The chain's CDR3 is CASSQLDYGYTF. For the CDR3, the DNA is TGTGCCAGCTCACAACTGGACTATGGCTACACCTTC.

The V gene is TRBV19, the J gene TRBJ1-6; D perhaps matches TRBD1 (5 bases). This CDR3 has 14 residues. Trimming shortened V by 2 bases and J by 9 bases, and 11 bases separated the two germline ends. Germline V gene data show CDR1 as LNHDA and CDR2 as SQIVND (reference sequence). CDR3 protein: CASSIQAGVSPLHF. The CDR3 DNA is TGTGCCAGTAGTATACAGGCGGGGGTTTCACCCCTCCACTTT.

The chain has TRBV5-1 and TRBJ2-2; TRBD2 matches 8 bases. The junction had 10 bases not matched to a gene; V was cut back by 1 base and J by 8 bases. The CDR3 loop spans 16 amino acids. The germline V gene encodes CDR1 SGHRS and CDR2 YFSETQ. The CDR3: CASSLNRLAGGGELFF. The CDR3 DNA is TGCGCCAGCAGCTTGAATCGCCTAGCGGGCGGGGGGGAGCTGTTTTTT.